The rows below give T cell receptor beta chains drawn from one sample of a study of identifying expanded T cells in peripheral blood. Produced via immunoSEQ multiplex PCR; TCRdb's table is partial and in-frame only. The repertoire has fewer than 60,000 clones, approximately 86% of them found once; the top ten carry about 14%. Sequencing used blood. These receptors originate from a person aged 18 to 70 in good health. Both conserved end residues are part of each CDR3. Size is omitted from some rows. Given values are once, few, many or a class for expanded clones.

cdr3_aa: CASSYVWGHTEAFF
v_call: TRBV6-5
clone_size: -
j_call: TRBJ1-1

cdr3_aa: CASSMTSGAYRVNEQFF
v_call: TRBV6-4
clone_size: -
j_call: TRBJ2-1

cdr3_aa: CASSTHSGVNTGELFF
v_call: TRBV5-6
clone_size: -
j_call: TRBJ2-2

cdr3_aa: CASSTGTLATNEKLFF
v_call: TRBV5-6
clone_size: -
j_call: TRBJ1-4

cdr3_aa: CASSAADDGYTF
v_call: TRBV9
clone_size: -
j_call: TRBJ1-2

cdr3_aa: CARSGSLGSRSGNEQFF
v_call: TRBV7-6
clone_size: -
j_call: TRBJ2-1

cdr3_aa: CASSPPQGNEQFF
v_call: TRBV18
clone_size: few
j_call: TRBJ2-1

cdr3_aa: CASSATSKNEQFF
v_call: TRBV5-6
clone_size: -
j_call: TRBJ2-1

cdr3_aa: CARSTEMNTEAFF
v_call: TRBV2
clone_size: -
j_call: TRBJ1-1

cdr3_aa: CAVSPGTAYNEQFF
v_call: TRBV2
clone_size: few
j_call: TRBJ2-1

cdr3_aa: CASSFIQGGNSPLHF
v_call: TRBV7-2
clone_size: -
j_call: TRBJ1-6

cdr3_aa: CASSIGGSSYNEQFF
v_call: TRBV5-8
clone_size: -
j_call: TRBJ2-1

cdr3_aa: CASSGGRRTGYEAFF
v_call: TRBV6-1
clone_size: -
j_call: TRBJ1-1

cdr3_aa: CASSLGTEAFF
v_call: TRBV5-1
clone_size: -
j_call: TRBJ1-1

cdr3_aa: CSADLTGVNTEAFF
v_call: TRBV29-1
clone_size: -
j_call: TRBJ1-1

cdr3_aa: CATSTGAYEQYF
v_call: TRBV28
clone_size: -
j_call: TRBJ2-7

cdr3_aa: CASQRIGSQETQYF
v_call: TRBV10-2
clone_size: -
j_call: TRBJ2-5

cdr3_aa: CASSVAGGRIGTDTQYF
v_call: TRBV9
clone_size: -
j_call: TRBJ2-3

cdr3_aa: CASSPGLVPGELFF
v_call: TRBV2
clone_size: -
j_call: TRBJ2-2

cdr3_aa: CASSYSQGTNSPLHF
v_call: TRBV6-5
clone_size: -
j_call: TRBJ1-6

cdr3_aa: CASTLRSHQPQHF
v_call: TRBV10-2
clone_size: -
j_call: TRBJ1-5

cdr3_aa: CASSLWGSSYNEQFF
v_call: TRBV28
clone_size: -
j_call: TRBJ2-1

cdr3_aa: CASSQGTSGRSYNEQFF
v_call: TRBV4-3
clone_size: -
j_call: TRBJ2-1

cdr3_aa: CASSLEVNADTQYF
v_call: TRBV5-5
clone_size: -
j_call: TRBJ2-3

cdr3_aa: CASSRREANEKLFF
v_call: TRBV19
clone_size: -
j_call: TRBJ1-4

cdr3_aa: CASSSRTGDEQYF
v_call: TRBV11-2
clone_size: -
j_call: TRBJ2-7

cdr3_aa: CAWSRQVFLGPQNYGYTF
v_call: TRBV30
clone_size: few
j_call: TRBJ1-2

cdr3_aa: CASSVGALPGETQYF
v_call: TRBV6-4
clone_size: once
j_call: TRBJ2-5

cdr3_aa: CASSQLAQSGANVLTF
v_call: TRBV4-2
clone_size: -
j_call: TRBJ2-6

cdr3_aa: CASSASGTTTYEQYF
v_call: TRBV5-4
clone_size: -
j_call: TRBJ2-7

cdr3_aa: CASWGQGDTDTQYF
v_call: TRBV2
clone_size: -
j_call: TRBJ2-3

cdr3_aa: CASSRGLAGWEFF
v_call: TRBV7-9
clone_size: -
j_call: TRBJ2-1

cdr3_aa: CASSEGGTGVYGYTF
v_call: TRBV6-1
clone_size: -
j_call: TRBJ1-2

cdr3_aa: CASSLRVGGSGTDTQYF
v_call: TRBV13
clone_size: -
j_call: TRBJ2-3

cdr3_aa: CASSSRWDPIEGELFF
v_call: TRBV27
clone_size: -
j_call: TRBJ2-2

cdr3_aa: CASSPRRRGTGELFF
v_call: TRBV7-2
clone_size: -
j_call: TRBJ2-2

cdr3_aa: CASNGGRLVTQYF
v_call: TRBV2
clone_size: -
j_call: TRBJ2-3

cdr3_aa: CASSKSEEYF
v_call: TRBV21-1
clone_size: -
j_call: TRBJ2-7

cdr3_aa: CASSLAQGKASSQGYTF
v_call: TRBV7-2
clone_size: -
j_call: TRBJ1-2

cdr3_aa: CASSQDPHYSGRGSYNEQFF
v_call: TRBV4-1
clone_size: -
j_call: TRBJ2-1

cdr3_aa: CSVVSGDYEQYF
v_call: TRBV29-1
clone_size: -
j_call: TRBJ2-7

cdr3_aa: CASSEGTTTYGYTF
v_call: TRBV6-1
clone_size: -
j_call: TRBJ1-2

cdr3_aa: CASSVGQSGGEYF
v_call: TRBV9
clone_size: -
j_call: TRBJ2-7

cdr3_aa: CASAVGSYEQYF
v_call: TRBV5-6
clone_size: -
j_call: TRBJ2-7

cdr3_aa: CASSSDLAKNIQYF
v_call: TRBV18
clone_size: -
j_call: TRBJ2-4

cdr3_aa: CASGSLALSYEQYF
v_call: TRBV7-6
clone_size: -
j_call: TRBJ2-7

cdr3_aa: CASSLDRGHGETQYF
v_call: TRBV18
clone_size: -
j_call: TRBJ2-5

cdr3_aa: CASSLVVRQEQYF
v_call: TRBV7-2
clone_size: -
j_call: TRBJ2-7

cdr3_aa: CASSPRDSSWNSPLHF
v_call: TRBV11-1
clone_size: few
j_call: TRBJ1-6

cdr3_aa: CASSQIGTWTADQETQYF
v_call: TRBV14
clone_size: -
j_call: TRBJ2-5